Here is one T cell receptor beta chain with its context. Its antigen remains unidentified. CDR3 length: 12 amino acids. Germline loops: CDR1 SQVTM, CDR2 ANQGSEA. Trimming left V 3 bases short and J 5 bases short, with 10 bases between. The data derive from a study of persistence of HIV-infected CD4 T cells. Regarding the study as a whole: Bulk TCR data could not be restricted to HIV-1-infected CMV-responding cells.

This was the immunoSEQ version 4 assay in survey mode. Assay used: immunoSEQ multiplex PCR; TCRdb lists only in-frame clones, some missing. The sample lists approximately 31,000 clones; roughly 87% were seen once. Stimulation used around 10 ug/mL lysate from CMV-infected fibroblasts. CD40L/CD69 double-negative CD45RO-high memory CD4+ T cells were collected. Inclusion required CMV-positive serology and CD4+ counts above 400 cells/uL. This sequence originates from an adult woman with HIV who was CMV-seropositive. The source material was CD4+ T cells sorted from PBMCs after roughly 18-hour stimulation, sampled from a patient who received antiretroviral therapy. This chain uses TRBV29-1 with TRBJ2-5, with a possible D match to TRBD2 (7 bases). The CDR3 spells CSVDGGRETQYF. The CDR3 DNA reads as TGCAGCGTTGACGGGGGGCGCGAGACCCAGTACTTC.